This T cell receptor beta chain was identified during a study of beta chain features in type 1 diabetes (dated by TCRdb to 2016 to 2019). About the study as a whole: Mean age, gender distribution, total cell number and subset yield did not differ between patients and healthy donors. Whereas all 30 or so donors provided naive and central memory subsets, regulatory and stem cell-like memory subsets were isolated from just 8 patients and about eight healthy donors. The study compared TCRB repertoires of sorted circulating CD4+ T cell subsets between recently diagnosed type 1 diabetes patients and matched healthy donors. Across all samples, about 110 million sorted cells were examined, and cell number per subset correlated strongly with RNA yield. Here is what the overall study found, with its caveats: Because cDNA was sequenced instead of genomic DNA, activated cells with high expression could be over-represented, although the groups did not differ in activation or CD3 levels. In all four CD4+ subsets, TCRB CDR3 length was moderately but significantly shorter in type 1 diabetes patients. Because the HLA sub-analyses included only small numbers of individuals, any influence of HLA type on TCRB rearrangement was left unresolved. Fewer insertions and more nucleotide deletions at VDJ recombination sites were observed in patients with type 1 diabetes, implying thymic rearrangement abnormalities. Naive, central memory and regulatory TCRB repertoires appeared to be more alike among patients than among healthy donors. Shorter templates might have been favored by PCR, but patient and control samples were amplified and corrected together, so both groups would have been affected equally by any skew.

The entire amount of isolated RNA was reverse transcribed using the High Capacity cDNA Reverse Transcription Kit, so the sequenced TCRB transcripts were expressed ones. Naive, central memory and regulatory T cell samples underwent deep immunoSEQ sequencing, averaging roughly 3.3 million total reads per sample. Sorted cells were lysed in RLT buffer, and RNA was extracted using DNase-treated RNeasy Micro or Mini kits according to cell number. To prevent cross-contamination, each cell subset was processed individually, whereas patient and healthy donor samples were processed jointly. The immunoSEQ multiplex PCR was used to amplify TCRB sequences from cDNA, yielding 87-bp fragments that span the CDR3 region. Sequencing of the amplicons was performed on the Illumina HiSeq platform. The published analysis was carried out like this. Synthetic template baselines were used to correct PCR bias computationally, reads within Hamming distance 2 were collapsed, and singletons that could not be merged were discarded. Reads were aligned against IMGT so that V, D and J genes, CDR3 length and insertions or deletions at six rearrangement sites could be assigned. Within each subset, clonotype counts were normalized to sorted cell number, and only after that were true diversity and Gini coefficients computed with the tcR R package. The overlap coefficient, calculated on TCRB nucleotide sequences, was used to measure repertoire sharing. In TCRdb, the immuneACCESS table is reduced to in-frame sequences with V and J assigned. These tables do not hold every clone; where another copy was compared, an unresolved V gene accounts for under half, and the others remain unexplained. V and J calls and clone size are given by that table; D and trimming were obtained from the DNA. The table for this sample lists 130,000 or so clones; roughly 10% of them were counted only once. Of the sample, about 0.6% falls within the top ten clones.

To note about this clone: No antigen is known for it. Per-base qualities were not stored, and no clone one base away is much larger.

Each donor gave one peripheral blood draw, about 110 mL on average, collected into heparinised tubes. A BD FACSAria II and a panel including CD45RO, CCR7, CD25, CD127, CD95 and CD27 were used to sort naive, central memory, regulatory and stem cell-like memory CD4+ T cells. Every sorted population had a purity above 95%. PBMCs were isolated immediately by Lymphoprep density gradient centrifugation and stained directly without culture. To minimize batch effects, samples were stained and sorted in pairs, one healthy donor with one patient per experiment. Sequencing used central memory CD4+ T cells from blood. The receptor comes from a woman between 40 and 50 years old in good health.

Here is the DNA: TGTGCCAGCAGCGTAGGACCGAAGACAGGAAGATCTGGGTATGGCTACACCTTC. This yields the protein CASSVGPKTGRSGYGYTF. The V and J genes are TRBV9 and TRBJ1-2, with TRBD1 tentatively as D gene (6 bases match). CDR1 and CDR2 are read off the germline V gene as SGDLS and YYNGEE. V is cut by 0 bases and J by 5 bases, and the space between the germline ends is 23 bases. CDR3 length: 18 amino acids, cysteine to phenylalanine. Left in the record is the CDR3 DNA by itself, 54 bases read in frame from the first base.